This TCR beta chain was documented in a study of T cells in Graves' hyperthyroidism and ophthalmopathy. Whole-study findings and limits: In blood, most of the thyroid clonotypes expanded above 0.001 were also present.

Germline CDR1 MNHEY, CDR2 SVGEGT. The CDR3 runs 15 residues. V lost 1 base and J 2 bases, leaving 11 bases between the germline ends. Together with thyroid ultrasound, orbital computed tomography, serum thyroxine and TRAb, clinical symptoms were used for diagnoses. RNA transcripts gave rise to amplified TCR beta CDR3 regions. First-round RT-PCR with HTBI primers amplified the TCR CDR3 region. TCRdb re-derived calls from the multiplex PCR reads in MiXCR, one entry per CDR3 protein. The table has 300,000 to 450,000 distinct CDR3 sequences, 18% seen once; the top ten hold around 16%. This clonotype has ten or more counts. Its antigen is not known.

The sample taken for sequencing was blood. This chain links TRBV6-2 or TRBV6-3 with TRBJ1-2; perhaps TRBD1 as D (6 bases). The TCR comes from a woman aged 40 to 50 with Graves' ophthalmopathy. The CDR3 is CASSYLQGLNYGYTF. As DNA, the CDR3 is TGTGCCAGCAGTTACTTACAGGGTCTGAACTATGGCTACACCTTC.